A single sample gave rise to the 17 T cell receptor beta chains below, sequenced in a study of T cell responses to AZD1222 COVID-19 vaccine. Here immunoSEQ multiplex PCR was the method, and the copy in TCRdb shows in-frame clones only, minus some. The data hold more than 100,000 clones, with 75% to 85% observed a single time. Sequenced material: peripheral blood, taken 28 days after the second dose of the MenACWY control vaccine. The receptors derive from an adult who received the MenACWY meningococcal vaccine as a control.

CDR3 loop: CASSLGGVAEETQYF. The DNA for the CDR3 is TGTGCCAGCAGCTTAGGAGGGGTAGCGGAAGAGACCCAGTACTTC. V is TRBV7-8 and J is TRBJ2-5, with a possible D match to TRBD2 (6 bases). The CDR3 contains 15 residues. Trimming took off 1 base at V and 3 bases at J, with 12 bases between the two ends. Per the germline V gene, CDR1 is SGHVS and CDR2 is FQNEAQ.

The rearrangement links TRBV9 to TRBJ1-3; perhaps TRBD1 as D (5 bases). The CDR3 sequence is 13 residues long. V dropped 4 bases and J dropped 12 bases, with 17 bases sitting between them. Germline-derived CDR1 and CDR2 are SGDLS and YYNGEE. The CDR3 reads CASSPSGRGGIYF. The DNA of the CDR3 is TGTGCCAGCAGCCCAAGCGGTAGGGGTGGCATATATTTT.

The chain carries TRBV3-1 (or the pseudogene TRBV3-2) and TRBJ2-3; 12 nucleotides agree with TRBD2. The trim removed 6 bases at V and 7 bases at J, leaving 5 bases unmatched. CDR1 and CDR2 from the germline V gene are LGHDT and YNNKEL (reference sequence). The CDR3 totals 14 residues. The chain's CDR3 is CASSPGLAGNTQYF. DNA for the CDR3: TGTGCCAGCAGTCCCGGACTAGCGGGGAATACGCAGTATTTT.

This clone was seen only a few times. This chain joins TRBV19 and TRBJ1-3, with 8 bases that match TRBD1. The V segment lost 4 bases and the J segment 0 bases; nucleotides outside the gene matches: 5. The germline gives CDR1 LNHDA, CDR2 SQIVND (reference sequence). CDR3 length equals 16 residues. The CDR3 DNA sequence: TGTGCCAGTAGTAGGACAGGGATCAACTCTGGAAACACCATATATTTT. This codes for CASSRTGINSGNTIYF.

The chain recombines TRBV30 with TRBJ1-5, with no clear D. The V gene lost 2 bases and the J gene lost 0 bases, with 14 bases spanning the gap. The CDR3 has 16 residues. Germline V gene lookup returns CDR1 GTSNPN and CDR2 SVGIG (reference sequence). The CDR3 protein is CAWSSSLGISNQPQHF. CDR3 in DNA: TGTGCCTGGAGTTCCTCGTTGGGCATTAGCAATCAGCCCCAGCATTTT.

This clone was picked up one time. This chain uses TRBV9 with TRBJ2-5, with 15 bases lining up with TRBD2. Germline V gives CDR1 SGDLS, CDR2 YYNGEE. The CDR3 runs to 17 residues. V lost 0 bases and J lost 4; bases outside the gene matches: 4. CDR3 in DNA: TGTGCCAGCAGCGTAGTATCGGGACTAGCGGGGGGAGAGACCCAGTACTTC. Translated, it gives CASSVVSGLAGGETQYF.

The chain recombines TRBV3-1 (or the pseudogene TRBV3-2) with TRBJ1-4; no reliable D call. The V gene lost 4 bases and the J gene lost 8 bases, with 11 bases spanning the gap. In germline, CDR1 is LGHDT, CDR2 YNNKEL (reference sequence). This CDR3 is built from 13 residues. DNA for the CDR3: TGTGCCAGCAGCCTTCTTATCGGCGAAAAACTGTTTTTT. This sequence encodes CASSLLIGEKLFF.

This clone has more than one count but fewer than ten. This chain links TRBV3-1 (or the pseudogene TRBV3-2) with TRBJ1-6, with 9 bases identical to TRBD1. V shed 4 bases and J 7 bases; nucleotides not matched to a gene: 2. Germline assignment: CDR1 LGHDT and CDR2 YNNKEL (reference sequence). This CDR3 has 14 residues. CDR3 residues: CASSPDRGNSPLHF. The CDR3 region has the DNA TGTGCCAGCAGCCCGGACAGGGGAAATTCACCCCTCCACTTT.

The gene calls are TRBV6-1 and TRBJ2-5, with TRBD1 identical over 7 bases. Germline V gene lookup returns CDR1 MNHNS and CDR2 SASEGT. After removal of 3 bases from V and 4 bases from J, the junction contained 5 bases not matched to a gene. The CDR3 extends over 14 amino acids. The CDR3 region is CASSEGRGRETQYF. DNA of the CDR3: TGTGCCAGCAGTGAGGGAAGGGGGCGAGAGACCCAGTACTTC.

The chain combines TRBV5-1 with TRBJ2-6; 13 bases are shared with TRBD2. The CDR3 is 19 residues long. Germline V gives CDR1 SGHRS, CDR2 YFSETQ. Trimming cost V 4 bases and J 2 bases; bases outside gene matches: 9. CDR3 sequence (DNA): TGCGCCAGCAGCCCATGGACTAGCGGGAGTACAACTGGGGCCAACGTCCTGACTTTC. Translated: CASSPWTSGSTTGANVLTF.

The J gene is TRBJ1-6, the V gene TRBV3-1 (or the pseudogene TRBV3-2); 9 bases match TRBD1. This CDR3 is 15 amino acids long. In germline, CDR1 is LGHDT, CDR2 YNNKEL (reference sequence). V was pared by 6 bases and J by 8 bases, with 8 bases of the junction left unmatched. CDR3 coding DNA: TGTGCCAGCAGTCAGAGAACAGGGGGCGATTCACCCCTCCACTTT. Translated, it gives CASSQRTGGDSPLHF.

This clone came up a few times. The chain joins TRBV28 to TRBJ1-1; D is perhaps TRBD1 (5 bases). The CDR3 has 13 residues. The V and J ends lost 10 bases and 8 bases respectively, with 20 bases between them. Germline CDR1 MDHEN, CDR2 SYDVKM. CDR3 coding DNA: TGTGCCACCCTGTCAGGGCCTCCTCAGGAAGCTTTCTTT. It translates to CATLSGPPQEAFF. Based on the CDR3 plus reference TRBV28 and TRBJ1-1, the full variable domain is DVKVTQSSRYLVKRTGEKVFLECVQDMDHENMFWYRQDPGLGLRLIYFSYDVKMKEKGDIPEGYSVSREKKERFSLILESASTNQTSMYLCATLSGPPQEAFFGQGTRLTVV.

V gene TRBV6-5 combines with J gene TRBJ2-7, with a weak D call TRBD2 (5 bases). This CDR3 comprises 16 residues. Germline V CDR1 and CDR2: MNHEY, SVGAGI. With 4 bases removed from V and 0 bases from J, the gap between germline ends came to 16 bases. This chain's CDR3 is CASSSRLLGSSYEQYV. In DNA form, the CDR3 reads TGTGCCAGCAGTTCGAGATTACTGGGGAGCTCCTACGAGCAGTACGTC.

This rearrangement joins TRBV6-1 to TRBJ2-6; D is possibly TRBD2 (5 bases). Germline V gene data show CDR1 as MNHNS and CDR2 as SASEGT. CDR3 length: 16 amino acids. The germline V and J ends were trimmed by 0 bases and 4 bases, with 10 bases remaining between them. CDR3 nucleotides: TGTGCCAGCAGTGAAGCCCGGGGAGACGGGGCCAACGTCCTGACTTTC. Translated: CASSEARGDGANVLTF.

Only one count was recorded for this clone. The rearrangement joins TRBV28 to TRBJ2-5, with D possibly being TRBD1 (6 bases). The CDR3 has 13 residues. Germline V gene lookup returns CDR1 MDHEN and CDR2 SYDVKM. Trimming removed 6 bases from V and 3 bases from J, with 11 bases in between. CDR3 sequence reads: CASRMQGKETQYF. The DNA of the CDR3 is TGTGCCAGCAGGATGCAGGGGAAAGAGACCCAGTACTTC.

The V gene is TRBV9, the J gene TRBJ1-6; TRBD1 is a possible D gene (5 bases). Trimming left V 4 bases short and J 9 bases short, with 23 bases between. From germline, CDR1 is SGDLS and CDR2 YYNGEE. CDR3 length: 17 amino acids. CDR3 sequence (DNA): TGTGCCAGCAGCTCGTTTGGCCGGGGCGTTTTGGGTTCACCCCTCCACTTT. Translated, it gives CASSSFGRGVLGSPLHF.

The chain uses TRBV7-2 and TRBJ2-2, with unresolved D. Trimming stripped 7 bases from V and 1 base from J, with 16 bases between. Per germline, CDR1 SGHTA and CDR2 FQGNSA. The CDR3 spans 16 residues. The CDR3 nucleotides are TGTGCCAGCACTCAAACCGCAGGCGTGAACACCGGGGAGCTGTTTTTT. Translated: CASTQTAGVNTGELFF.